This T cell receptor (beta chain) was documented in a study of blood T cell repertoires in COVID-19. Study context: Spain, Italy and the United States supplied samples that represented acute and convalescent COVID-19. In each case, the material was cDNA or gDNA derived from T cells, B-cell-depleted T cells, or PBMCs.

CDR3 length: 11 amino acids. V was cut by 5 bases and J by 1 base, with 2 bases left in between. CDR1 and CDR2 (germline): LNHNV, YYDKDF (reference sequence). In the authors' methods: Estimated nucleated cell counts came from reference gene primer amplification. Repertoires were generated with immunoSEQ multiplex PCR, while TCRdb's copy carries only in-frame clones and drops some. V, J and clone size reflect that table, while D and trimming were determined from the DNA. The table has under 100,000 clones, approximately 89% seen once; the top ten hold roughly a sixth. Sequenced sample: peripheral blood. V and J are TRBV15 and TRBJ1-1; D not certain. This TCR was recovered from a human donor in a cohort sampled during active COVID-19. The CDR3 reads CATSRNTEAFF. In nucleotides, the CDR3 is TGTGCCACCAGCCGGAACACTGAAGCTTTCTTT.